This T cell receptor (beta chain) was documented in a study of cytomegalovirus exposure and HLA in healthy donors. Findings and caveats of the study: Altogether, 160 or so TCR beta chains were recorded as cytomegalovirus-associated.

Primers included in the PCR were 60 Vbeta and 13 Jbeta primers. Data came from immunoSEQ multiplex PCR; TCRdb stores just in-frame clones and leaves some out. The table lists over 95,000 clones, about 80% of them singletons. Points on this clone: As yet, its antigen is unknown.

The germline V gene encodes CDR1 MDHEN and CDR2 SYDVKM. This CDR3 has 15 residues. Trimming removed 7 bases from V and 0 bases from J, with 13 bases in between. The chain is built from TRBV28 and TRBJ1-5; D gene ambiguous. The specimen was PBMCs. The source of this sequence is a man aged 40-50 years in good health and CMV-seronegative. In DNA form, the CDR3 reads TGTGCCAGCACCCTAACCCGGGTTAGCAATCAGCCCCAGCATTTT. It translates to CASTLTRVSNQPQHF.